This T cell receptor beta chain was recorded in a study of CD8 T cells in Susac syndrome. V lost 4 bases, J lost 9 bases, and 19 bases lay in between. CDR3 length: 14 residues. CDR1 is MDHEN, CDR2 SYDVKM, per germline. Reverse transcription used about 0.5 to 1 ug RNA and random hexamers. Amplification of TCR beta CDR3 across 54 Vbeta and 13 Jbeta was performed with immunoSEQ multiplex PCR. TCRdb redid the calling of the immunoSEQ multiplex PCR reads with MiXCR, one entry per CDR3 protein. There are over 350,000 distinct CDR3 sequences in the sample; about 85% occur only once, and around 0.12% lies in the top ten. Sequencing of TCR beta was performed on blood CD8+ and CD4+ T cells. It was negative isolation that provided the CD8+ and CD4+ T cells, whereas TEMRA cells were enriched by FACS.

The sample was CD8+ T cells from PBMCs. This clonotype was obtained from a human donor with multiple sclerosis. The rearrangement uses TRBV28 and TRBJ2-7; D is unresolved. The CDR3 coding sequence is TGTGCCAGCAGTTCCGCCGAGCCTGTTTTTGGGCAGTACTTC. Translating gives CASSSAEPVFGQYF. Looking up the rest from reference TRBV28 and TRBJ2-7 gives the full variable domain: DVKVTQSSRYLVKRTGEKVFLECVQDMDHENMFWYRQDPGLGLRLIYFSYDVKMKEKGDIPEGYSVSREKKERFSLILESASTNQTSMYLCASSSAEPVFGQYFGPGTRLTVT.